Given below is one TCR beta chain in context. These data are taken from a study of cytomegalovirus exposure and HLA in healthy donors. With 5 bases removed from V and 4 bases from J, the gap between germline ends came to 14 bases. Germline loops: CDR1 LNHDA, CDR2 SQIVND (reference sequence). This CDR3 region has 15 residues. PCR primers comprised 60 Vbeta and 13 Jbeta primers. Profiled with immunoSEQ multiplex PCR; TCRdb holds only in-frame clones, not every one. The data hold some 160,000 clones, with 70% to 90% observed a single time. The chain is built from TRBV19 and TRBJ1-4; D call uncertain. The clonotype comes from a man aged 25-45 years in good health and CMV-seropositive. Sequencing input: PBMCs. This CDR3 is CASSPVRGRNEKLFF. For the CDR3, the DNA is TGTGCCAGTAGTCCCGTCAGAGGGCGTAATGAAAAACTGTTTTTT.